This TCR beta chain originates from a study of metastatic and nonmetastatic thyroid tumors. The overall study: Repertoires from blood and tumor or nodule tissue of malignant and benign thyroid patients were compared.

Thyroid surgery took place with no prior treatment in any patient. The CDR3 is 14 residues long. Trimming cost V 6 bases and J 8 bases, with 17 bases left between them. CDR1 is ENHRY, CDR2 SYGVKD, per germline. Study-wide findings and caveats: For both blood and tumor, malignant thyroid tumors reportedly showed significantly higher TCR beta diversity than benign nodules did.

As processed by the authors: Building a distant-metastasis classifier for papillary thyroid cancer drew on CDR3 differences across clinicopathological groups. TCRdb reanalyzed the PCR reads via MiXCR. None of the V and J calls come from the authors' own analysis; TCRdb made them. The data contain fewer than 55,000 clones, about 15% of them singletons. This clone was picked up a small number of times. Its specificity is unknown. Sequencing was done on a sample of blood. The clonotype comes from a female donor with papillary thyroid cancer or a benign thyroid nodule (not recorded which). Some clones in this sample may be carry-over from other donors' samples. V is TRBV10-3 and J is TRBJ2-1; D perhaps matches TRBD2 (7 bases). The CDR3 DNA is TGTGCCATCAGGGGGGCCGGGACTATTCATGAGCAGTTCTTC. This encodes CAIRGAGTIHEQFF.